This TCR beta chain was retrieved from a study of PD-1 blockade in classical Hodgkin lymphoma (dated by TCRdb to about 2020). At the level of the whole study: Nivolumab dosing was 3 mg/kg intravenously every 2 weeks, continuing until either disease progression or unacceptable toxicity. The study used CyTOF and TCR beta sequencing to define a peripheral blood immune signature of response to PD-1 blockade in classical Hodgkin lymphoma. What the study reported, not specific to this receptor: Newly diagnosed patients were reported to have lower baseline TCR diversity than healthy donors, and relapsed/refractory patients were reported to have lower baseline TCR diversity still. A significant rise by C4D1 was seen in CD4+ but not CD8+ TCR diversity (p=0.0027 vs p=0.16), with the rise being most apparent in complete responders (p=0.02). Patients starting nivolumab less than 1 year after ASCT had lower diversity and were excluded from later analyses to avoid confounding by immune reconstitution. The study was limited to a single clinical trial cohort, and causes of repertoire differences, possibly disease activity or prior therapy, remained undefined. Trial patients with a complete response had baseline diversity similar to that of newly diagnosed patients, while partial responders and progressors had significantly lower diversity.

Concerning this clone: It lacks a known antigen. No base-level quality is on record; no much larger clone is a single base apart.

The Qiagen DNeasy kit was used to extract genomic DNA both from unsorted PBMCs and from the negatively selected CD4+ and CD8+ fractions. TCR beta CDR3 regions were amplified by immunoSEQ multiplex PCR using primers annealing to V and J segments. A synthetic immune receptor repertoire was used to minimize amplification bias, and remaining bias was computationally removed after sequencing. From the authors' description of their analysis: Repertoire diversity was quantified as the Shannon entropy index using custom Python scripts. The unsorted, CD4+ and CD8+ repertoires were each analyzed separately, with the exception of combined analyses, where CD4+ and CD8+ sequences were merged in silico. Clonal expansion was defined as a frequency increase of at least 2-fold after treatment compared with C1D1, and clones undetected at baseline were assigned a pseudocount of 0.5. Clones with 0 or 1 copy at C1D1 were defined as singleton clones, while clones with 2 or more copies were defined as non-singleton clones. By matching protein sequences in sorted samples from the same patient, clones expanded in unsorted samples were annotated as CD4+, CD8+ or unknown. Wilcoxon tests on paired samples were used to test changes in diversity from C1D1 to C4D1. The table comes from immuneACCESS by way of TCRdb, which keeps in-frame sequences with V and J called. Part of the clones is missing from these tables; in studies checked, under half for an unresolved V gene and the rest for unknown reasons. D and trimming come from the DNA, and the V and J calls and clone size come from that table. The sample data list almost 100,000 clones, and roughly 89% of these were observed just once. The biggest ten clones account for 2.8% of the sample.

V is reduced by 9 bases and J by 2 bases, leaving a spacing of 11 bases between them. There are 13 amino acids in the CDR3, from cysteine to phenylalanine inclusive. The kept DNA is CDR3 alone, 39 bases in frame from the first base. For CDR1 and CDR2, the germline V gene (reference sequence) lists MNHNY and SVGAGI. The time point label, read with the paper, signifies: cycle 1 day 1 (C1D1), immediately before nivolumab initiation. All trial patients had relapsed after autologous stem cell transplantation, with cohorts A, B and C differing in prior brentuximab vedotin exposure. The trial cohort comprised 56 patients with relapsed/refractory classical Hodgkin lymphoma whose best overall responses were complete response, partial response or progressive disease. Single-agent nivolumab was administered to trial patients in the multi-cohort phase II CheckMate 205 trial. An independent review committee assessed best overall response by applying the 2007 International Working Group response criteria. PBMCs from the trial were collected at three points: immediately before nivolumab initiation (C1D1), and during therapy at cycle 2 day 1 and cycle 4 day 1. Peripheral blood was collected in 8 mL Vacutainer Cell Preparation Tubes, from which PBMCs were isolated by centrifugation and then cryopreserved.

Rearrangement joined TRBV6-6 to TRBJ1-5; the D gene is unclear. The TCR sequence derives from a human donor with classical Hodgkin lymphoma. Sequenced material: peripheral blood mononuclear cells (PBMCs), taken at baseline. CDR3 reads: CASHPKGNQPQHF. In nucleotides, the sequence is TGTGCCAGTCACCCCAAGGGCAATCAGCCCCAGCATTTT.